This passage covers 31 T cell receptor beta chains from one sample sequenced in a study of T cell clonotyping in hematopoietic cell transplantation. Measured with immunoSEQ multiplex PCR; TCRdb has only the in-frame clones, and not every one. The sample yields around 37,000 clones, 95% seen once. Material for sequencing was peripheral blood mononuclear cells. The receptors were gathered from a man between 25 and 39 years old in good health. Some clones in this sample may be carry-over from other donors' samples.

V usage is TRBV4-3 and J usage is TRBJ1-2; D remains unclear. Germline V gene lookup returns CDR1 LGHNA and CDR2 YSLEER. CDR3 length equals 15 residues. V lost 0 bases and J lost 6, with 14 bases in between. CDR3 coding DNA: TGCGCCAGCAGCCAAGATCTTGGAGGAAGCAATGGCTACACCTTC. It translates to CASSQDLGGSNGYTF.

The rearrangement uses TRBV11-2 and TRBJ2-6, with TRBD2 as a possible D gene (6 bases). Germline V gene sequence: CDR1 SGHAT, CDR2 FQNNGV. The CDR3 sequence is 18 residues long. V was trimmed by 2 bases and J by 0 bases, leaving 14 bases between them. The CDR3 coding sequence is TGTGCCAGCAGCTTAACCCGGGACTCCGTCTCTGGGGCCAACGTCCTGACTTTC. Its translation is CASSLTRDSVSGANVLTF.

The chain employs TRBV7-9 and TRBJ2-7; D possibly corresponds to TRBD2 (6 bases). CDR1 SEHNR and CDR2 FQNEAQ come from the germline V gene (reference sequence). The CDR3 has 13 residues. Deletions cut 6 bases from V and 0 bases from J, with 9 bases between. The CDR3 nucleotides are TGTGCCAGCAGGACCGGGAGCTCCTACGAGCAGTACTTC. It translates to CASRTGSSYEQYF.

The chain links TRBV6-1 to TRBJ1-2; 8 bases are a match to TRBD1. The germline gives CDR1 MNHNS, CDR2 SASEGT. The CDR3 extends over 13 amino acids. The V and J ends lost 5 bases and 7 bases, in that order; junction bases with no gene match: 6. CDR3 sequence reads: CASSPTGDAGYTF. The CDR3 bases are TGTGCCAGCAGTCCGACAGGGGATGCTGGCTACACCTTC.

The rearrangement joins TRBV30 to TRBJ2-5; either TRBD1 or TRBD2 may supply D (5 bases each). The CDR3 length is 13 residues. V lost 1 base to trimming and J lost 1 base, with 7 bases between them. CDR1 and CDR2 from the germline V gene are GTSNPN and SVGIG (reference sequence). DNA of the CDR3: TGTGCCTGGAGTGGGGGGATCCAAGAGACCCAGTACTTC. Encoded protein: CAWSGGIQETQYF. Full variable domain (missing parts from reference TRBV30 and TRBJ2-5): SQTIHQWPATLVQPVGSPLSLECTVEGTSNPNLYWYRQAAGRGLQLLFYSVGIGQISSEVPQNLSASRPQDRQFILSSKKLLLSDSGFYLCAWSGGIQETQYFGPGTRLLVL.

The chain is built from TRBV6-1 and TRBJ1-2; 9 bases are shared with TRBD1. Trimming at V came to 6 bases and at J to 6 bases, leaving 5 bases not matched to a gene. Looked up from germline, CDR1 is MNHNS and CDR2 is SASEGT. CDR3 length: 13 residues. This CDR3 reads CASRVQGADGYTF. In DNA form, the CDR3 reads TGTGCCAGCAGAGTACAGGGGGCGGATGGCTACACCTTC.

The DNA of the CDR3 is TGTGCCAGCAGCTCACGACAGGGGTTGAACGAGCAGTACTTC. This translates into CASSSRQGLNEQYF. The chain uses TRBV7-2 and TRBJ2-7; 8 bases agree with TRBD1. V dropped 4 bases and J dropped 5; count of bases not matched to a gene: 7. The CDR3 covers 14 residues. CDR1 is SGHTA, CDR2 FQGNSA, per germline.

CDR3 DNA: TGTGCCAGCAGCTTGGGAGAACCAGCTAACTATGGCTACACCTTC. Translated, it gives CASSLGEPANYGYTF. The genes are TRBV7-9 and TRBJ1-2; D is ambiguous. Germline V gene sequence: CDR1 SEHNR, CDR2 FQNEAQ (reference sequence). The CDR3 covers 15 residues. V lost 3 bases to trimming and J lost 0 bases, with 11 bases between them.

The V and J genes are TRBV5-1 and TRBJ2-2; no firm D call. This CDR3 is 12 amino acids long. The V gene lost 0 bases and the J gene lost 6 bases, with 3 bases spanning the gap. Germline CDR1 is SGHRS and CDR2 is YFSETQ. CDR3 region: CASSLVPGELFF. CDR3 coding DNA: TGCGCCAGCAGCTTGGTGCCCGGGGAGCTGTTTTTT.

This chain links TRBV5-1 with TRBJ2-5; D gene unclear. This CDR3 has 14 amino acids. CDR1 SGHRS and CDR2 YFSETQ come from the germline V gene. The ends were cut back, 0 bases at V and 1 base at J, with 7 bases in the middle. CDR3 protein: CASSLGWGQETQYF. The CDR3 DNA reads TGCGCCAGCAGCTTGGGATGGGGCCAAGAGACCCAGTACTTC. Together with reference TRBV5-1 and TRBJ2-5, the CDR3 gives the full variable domain: KAGVTQTPRYLIKTRGQQVTLSCSPISGHRSVSWYQQTPGQGLQFLFEYFSETQRNKGNFPGRFSGRQFSNSRSEMNVSTLELGDSALYLCASSLGWGQETQYFGPGTRLLVL.

This clone was seen a few times. CDR3 nucleotide sequence: TGTGCCAGCTCCCGAGGGACGACAGTAGGTCAGCCCCAGCATTTT. Amino acid sequence: CASSRGTTVGQPQHF. This chain uses TRBV9 with TRBJ1-5; D perhaps matches TRBD1 (5 bases). The germline V and J ends were trimmed by 7 bases and 6 bases, with 20 bases remaining between them. The CDR3 contains 15 residues. The germline gives CDR1 SGDLS, CDR2 YYNGEE.

The J gene is TRBJ2-2, the V gene TRBV19; 9 bases map to TRBD2. The CDR3 loop spans 15 amino acids. Germline-derived CDR1 and CDR2 are LNHDA and SQIVND (reference sequence). After removal of 4 bases from V and 2 bases from J, the junction contained 2 bases not matched to a gene. This CDR3 is CASSSGGANTGELFF. CDR3 DNA sequence: TGTGCCAGTAGTAGCGGGGGGGCTAACACCGGGGAGCTGTTTTTT.

The gene calls are TRBV2 and TRBJ2-7, with TRBD1 identical over 7 bases. There are 15 residues in the CDR3. V trimming: 7 bases; J trimming: 3 bases; junction bases outside the gene matches: 12. Per the germline V gene, CDR1 is SNHLY and CDR2 is FYNNEI. CDR3 sequence: CASNQGPGGHYEQYF. The CDR3 region has the DNA TGTGCCAGCAACCAAGGGCCAGGGGGTCACTACGAGCAGTACTTC.

The J gene is TRBJ1-1, the V gene TRBV30; the match to TRBD1 covers 7 bases. This CDR3 spans 16 amino acids. Germline V gene lookup returns CDR1 GTSNPN and CDR2 SVGIG (reference sequence). V was pared by 3 bases and J by 3 bases, with 13 bases of the junction left unmatched. CDR3 sequence: CAWRTLRQGTDTEAFF. The DNA for the CDR3 is TGTGCCTGGAGGACCCTTAGACAGGGTACGGACACTGAAGCTTTCTTT.

V usage is TRBV25-1 and J usage is TRBJ1-2; D might be TRBD1 (6 bases). Germline V gene lookup returns CDR1 MGHDK and CDR2 SYGVNS. The length of the CDR3 is 11 residues. Trimming removed 8 bases at V and 4 bases at J, with 8 bases between. CDR3 nucleotide sequence: TGTGCCAGCGCGGACAGCTATGGCTACACCTTC. It yields the protein CASADSYGYTF.

The J gene is TRBJ2-7, the V gene TRBV6-6; a weak D match, TRBD2 (6 bases). V gave up 5 bases and J gave up 0 bases, with 11 bases separating them. This CDR3 is built from 14 residues. CDR1 is MNHNY and CDR2 is SVGAGI in the germline V gene (reference sequence). CDR3 DNA: TGTGCCAGCAGTAGGGACTCCCACTCCTACGAGCAGTACTTC. This codes for CASSRDSHSYEQYF.

The chain has TRBV14 and TRBJ1-6; unclear D gene. The CDR3 totals 12 residues. Germline CDR1 SGHDN, CDR2 FVKESK. The germline V and J ends were trimmed by 1 base and 11 bases, with 6 bases remaining between them. The CDR3 nucleotides read TGTGCCAGCAGCCAAGTGGGCCCACCCCTCCACTTT. Encoded protein: CASSQVGPPLHF.

In its sample, this clone was seen once. J is TRBJ1-5 and V is TRBV5-6; 7 nucleotides align to TRBD1. Germline V lookup: CDR1 SGHDT, CDR2 YYEEEE. Trimming removed 4 bases from V and 4 bases from J; junction bases left unmatched: 5. The CDR3 extends over 14 amino acids. The CDR3 spells CASSTGTVNQPQHF. DNA of the CDR3: TGTGCCAGCAGCACCGGGACAGTGAATCAGCCCCAGCATTTT.

The chain has TRBV5-1 and TRBJ2-3; D possibly corresponds to TRBD2 (6 bases). Deletions cut 6 bases from V and 6 bases from J, with 11 bases between. The CDR3 has 12 amino acids. Germline lookup yields CDR1 SGHRS and CDR2 YFSETQ. Written as DNA, the CDR3 is TGCGCCAGCACGGAGGAGGGCGATACGCAGTATTTT. Translated: CASTEEGDTQYF.

This clone was detected a few times. The chain links TRBV18 to TRBJ1-4; 8 bases align to TRBD1. Germline V gene data show CDR1 as KGHSH and CDR2 as LQKENI. The CDR3 contains 15 residues. V was pared by 3 bases and J by 7 bases, with 7 bases of the junction left unmatched. CDR3 bases: TGTGCCAGCTCACCGCAACAGGGGGATGGTGAAAAACTGTTTTTT. It encodes CASSPQQGDGEKLFF.

The rearrangement joins TRBV6-5 to TRBJ1-4; the D gene is possibly TRBD1 (6 bases). The CDR3 length is 15 residues. V was clipped by 6 bases and J by 1 base, with 12 bases between them. Germline CDR1 is MNHEY and CDR2 is SVGAGI. The CDR3 DNA reads TGTGCCAGCAGCCTCGGGGGCGGAACTAATGAAAAACTGTTTTTT. Protein: CASSLGGGTNEKLFF.

V gene TRBV2 combines with J gene TRBJ1-5; the D is unclear. CDR1 is SNHLY and CDR2 is FYNNEI in the germline V gene. This CDR3 comprises 13 residues. Trimming removed 5 bases at V and 7 bases at J, with 12 bases between. This CDR3 reads CASSILGRQPQHF. CDR3 nucleotide sequence: TGTGCCAGCAGTATCCTGGGGAGACAGCCCCAGCATTTT.

The V and J genes are TRBV19 and TRBJ2-1; 11 bases are a match to TRBD2. Per the germline V gene, CDR1 is LNHDA and CDR2 is SQIVND (reference sequence). Germline trimming cut 8 bases from V and 5 bases from J; bases unmatched to any gene: 5. CDR3 length: 14 residues. CDR3 sequence (DNA): TGTGCCAGTCAAACTAGCGGGAGACACAATGAGCAGTTCTTC. Amino acid sequence: CASQTSGRHNEQFF.

The chain couples TRBV7-9 to TRBJ2-7; 9 positions match TRBD2. CDR1 and CDR2 (germline): SEHNR, FQNEAQ (reference sequence). The CDR3 totals 15 residues. V shed 5 bases and J 2 bases; nucleotides not matched to a gene: 7. The CDR3 nucleotides are TGTGCCAGCAGCACTTTAGCGGGGGACACCTACGAGCAGTACTTC. Residues: CASSTLAGDTYEQYF.

As regards this clone: One end of the junction does not line up with germline, which may come from a read error. The chain joins TRBV7-2 to TRBJ2-7; 7 bases are shared with TRBD2. The CDR3 has 13 amino acids. Germline V gene lookup returns CDR1 SGHTA and CDR2 FQGNSA. The CDR3 is CASSLAGGYEQYF. CDR3 bases: TGTGCCAGCAGCCTAGCCGGGGGGTACGAGCAGTACTTC.

J is TRBJ1-1 and V is TRBV4-2; D call uncertain. The CDR3 has 15 amino acids. Germline lookup yields CDR1 LGHNA and CDR2 YNFKEQ. Trimming removed 0 bases at V and 0 bases at J, with 8 bases between. The CDR3 region has the DNA TGTGCCAGCAGCCAAGAACAGCGACTGAACACTGAAGCTTTCTTT. This codes for CASSQEQRLNTEAFF.

V is TRBV10-3 and J is TRBJ1-6, with D perhaps matching TRBD1 (5 bases). The germline V and J ends were trimmed by 10 bases and 10 bases, with 14 bases remaining between them. CDR3 size: 12 residues. Germline CDR1 reads ENHRY; CDR2 reads SYGVKD. The CDR3 DNA reads as TGTGCCACCAGGGAAGGTGAATCACCCCTCCACTTT. It is translated as CATREGESPLHF.

The J gene is TRBJ2-2, the V gene TRBV10-1; 8 nucleotides line up with TRBD2. Germline assignment: CDR1 WNHNN and CDR2 SYGVQD (reference sequence). After removal of 6 bases from V and 5 bases from J, the junction contained 2 bases not matched to a gene. This CDR3 comprises 13 residues. This CDR3 is CASRPGGTGELFF. In DNA form, the CDR3 reads TGCGCCAGCAGACCGGGAGGGACCGGGGAGCTGTTTTTT.

CDR3 in amino acids: CASSVGLAGGPGSYNEQFF. The CDR3 region has the DNA TGTGCCAGCAGCGTAGGGCTAGCGGGAGGGCCGGGTTCCTACAATGAGCAGTTCTTC. The chain carries TRBV9 and TRBJ2-1, with 12 bases fitting TRBD2. Germline values: CDR1 SGDLS, CDR2 YYNGEE. This CDR3 has 19 residues. The ends lost 0 bases at V and 1 base at J; junction bases unmatched: 8.

This chain joins TRBV18 and TRBJ1-1; 7 bases are a match to TRBD1. The germline CDR1 and CDR2 sequences are KGHSH and LQKENI. J lost 2 bases, V lost 1 base, and 1 base had no gene match. The CDR3 is 14 residues long. The chain's CDR3 is CASSPRQGNTEAFF. In DNA, the CDR3 is TGTGCCAGCTCACCACGACAGGGAAACACTGAAGCTTTCTTT.

The chain combines TRBV19 with TRBJ1-2; possible D gene TRBD1, 5 bases. The germline CDR1 and CDR2 sequences are LNHDA and SQIVND (reference sequence). There are 13 residues in the CDR3. Between the trimmed V and J ends, which lost 4 bases and 7 bases, there was a span of 13 bases. This CDR3 reads CASSTDPGGGYTF. CDR3 DNA: TGTGCCAGTAGTACCGATCCGGGGGGTGGCTACACCTTC.